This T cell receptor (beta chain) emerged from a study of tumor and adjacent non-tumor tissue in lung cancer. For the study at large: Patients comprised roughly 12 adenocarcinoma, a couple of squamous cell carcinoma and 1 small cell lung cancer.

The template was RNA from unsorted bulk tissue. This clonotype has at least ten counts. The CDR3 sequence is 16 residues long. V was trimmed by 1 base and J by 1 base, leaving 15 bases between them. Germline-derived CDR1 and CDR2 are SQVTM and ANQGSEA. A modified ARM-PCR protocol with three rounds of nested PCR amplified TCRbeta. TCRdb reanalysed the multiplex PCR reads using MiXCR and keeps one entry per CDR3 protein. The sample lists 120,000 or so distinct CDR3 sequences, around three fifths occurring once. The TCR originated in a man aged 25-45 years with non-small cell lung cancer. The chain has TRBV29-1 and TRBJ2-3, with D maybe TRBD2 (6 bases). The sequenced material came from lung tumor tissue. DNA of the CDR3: TGCAGCGTTGAAGGCCCCGATGGAGGGGGCACAGATACGCAGTATTTT. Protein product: CSVEGPDGGGTDTQYF.